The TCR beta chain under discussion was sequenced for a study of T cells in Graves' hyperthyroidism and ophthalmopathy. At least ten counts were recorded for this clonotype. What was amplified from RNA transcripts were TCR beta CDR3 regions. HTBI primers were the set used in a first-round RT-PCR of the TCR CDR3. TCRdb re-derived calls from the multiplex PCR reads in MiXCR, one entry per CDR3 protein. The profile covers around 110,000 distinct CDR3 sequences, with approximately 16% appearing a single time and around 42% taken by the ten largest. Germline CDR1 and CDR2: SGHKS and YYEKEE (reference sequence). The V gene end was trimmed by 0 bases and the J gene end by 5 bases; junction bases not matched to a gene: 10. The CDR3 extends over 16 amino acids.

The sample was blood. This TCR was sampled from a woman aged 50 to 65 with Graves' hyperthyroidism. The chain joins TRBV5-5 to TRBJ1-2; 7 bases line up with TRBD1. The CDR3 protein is CASSLVPQGLLYGYTF. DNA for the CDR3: TGTGCCAGCAGCTTGGTGCCACAGGGGTTGCTTTATGGCTACACCTTC.